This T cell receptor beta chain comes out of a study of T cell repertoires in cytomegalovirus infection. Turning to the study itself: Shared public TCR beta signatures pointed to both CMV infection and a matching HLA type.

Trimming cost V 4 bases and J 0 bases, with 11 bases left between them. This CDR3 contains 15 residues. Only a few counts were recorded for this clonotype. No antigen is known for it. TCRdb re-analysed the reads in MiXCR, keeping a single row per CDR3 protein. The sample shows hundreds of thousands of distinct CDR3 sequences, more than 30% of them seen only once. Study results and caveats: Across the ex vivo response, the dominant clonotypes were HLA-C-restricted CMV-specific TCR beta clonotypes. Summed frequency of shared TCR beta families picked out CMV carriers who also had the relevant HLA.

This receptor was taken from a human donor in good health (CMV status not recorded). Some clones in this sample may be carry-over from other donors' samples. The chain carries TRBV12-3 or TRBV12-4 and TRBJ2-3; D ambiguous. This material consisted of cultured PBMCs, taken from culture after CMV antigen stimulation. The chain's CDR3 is CASSSRLLSTDTQYF. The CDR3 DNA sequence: TGTGCCAGCAGTTCGCGGTTACTCAGCACAGATACGCAGTATTTT.